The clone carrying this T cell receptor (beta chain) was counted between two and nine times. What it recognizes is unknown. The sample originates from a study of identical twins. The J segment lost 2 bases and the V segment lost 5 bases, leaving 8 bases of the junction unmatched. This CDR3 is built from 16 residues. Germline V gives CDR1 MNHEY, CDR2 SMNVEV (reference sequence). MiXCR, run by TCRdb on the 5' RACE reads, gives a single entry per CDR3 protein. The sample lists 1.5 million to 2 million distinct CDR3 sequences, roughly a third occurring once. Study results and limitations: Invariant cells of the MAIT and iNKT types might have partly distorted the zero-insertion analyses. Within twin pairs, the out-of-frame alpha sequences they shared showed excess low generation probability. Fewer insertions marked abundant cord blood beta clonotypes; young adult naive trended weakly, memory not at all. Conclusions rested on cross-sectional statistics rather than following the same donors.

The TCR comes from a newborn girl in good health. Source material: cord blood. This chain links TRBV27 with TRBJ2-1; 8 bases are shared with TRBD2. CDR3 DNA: TGTGCCAGCAGTACGACCGGGACTAGGCCCTACAATGAGCAGTTCTTC. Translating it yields CASSTTGTRPYNEQFF.